This T cell receptor (beta chain) was observed in a study of neurological immune-mediated disorders (dated by TCRdb to about 2019). Turning to the overall study: Among the approximately 35 multiple sclerosis patients, 31 had relapsing-remitting MS and 3 had secondary progressive MS. Peripheral blood TCR-beta repertoires from HTLV-I-associated myelopathy (HAM/TSP) patients, multiple sclerosis patients and healthy controls were compared by UMI-based sequencing. The 95 to 110 TCR-beta libraries covered PBMC samples along with longitudinal samples, technical triplicates, and paired sorted CD4+ and CD8+ T-cell subsets. The cohort was made up of approximately 69 subjects, consisting of about 15 HAM/TSP patients, 35 or so multiple sclerosis patients and 20 or so healthy controls. General conclusions and limits of the study: The MS cluster showed no association with clinical or MRI features, and the authors stated that larger cohorts are needed. Expanded clones from different subjects shared no identical CDR3 amino acid sequences, which suggests that TCR-beta repertoires were private in all groups. Phylogenetic analysis grouped repertoires from 18 of 34 MS patients into a cluster of related CDR3 sequences, suggesting a possible repertoire-level signature. TCR clonal expansion was highest in HAM/TSP patients and lowest in MS patients, with MS patients falling below even healthy controls.

This clonotype has at least ten counts. What antigen it recognizes has not been identified. No quality values exist for individual bases; no much larger clone is one base distant. Libraries from unsorted PBMCs were made from 2 million PBMCs kept in RNAlater at -80 degrees C until RNA extraction. Multiple sclerosis patients were enrolled in a US clinical protocol under which disease progression was evaluated by magnetic resonance imaging. Peripheral blood was subjected to Ficoll-Hypaque density gradient centrifugation to isolate PBMCs, which were then cryopreserved in liquid nitrogen. The CDR3, cysteine through phenylalanine, is 15 amino acids long. Just CDR3 DNA is preserved here, 45 bases in frame from base 1. Relative to germline, V is 10 bases shorter and J is 4 bases shorter, with 22 bases between their ends. As encoded in the germline V gene (reference sequence), CDR1 is SEHNR while CDR2 is FQNEAQ.

cDNA was synthesized by template-switch 5'RACE using a primer with a 10-nucleotide random unique molecular identifier that tagged each TCR transcript. Every sequencing run yielded over 170 million TCR-beta sequences covering 15-18 subjects. Total RNA was extracted with the RNeasy kit. The KAPA Real-time Library Amplification kit was used to amplify TCR-beta VDJ regions with primers for the TCR constant region and the 5'RACE anchor. Sample indexes and Illumina adaptors were added in a first PCR, after which library yield was increased in a second PCR. After purification with Ampure beads, the TCR product of roughly 650 bp was size-selected on a 2% E-gel SizeSelection system. Before pooling, library quality was assessed on a Bioanalyzer, concentration was determined with Qubit, and library quantification was performed with the Kapa Library Quantification kit. An Illumina HiSeq 2500 was used to sequence the libraries paired-end at 2 x 150 bp. To increase sequence diversity, roughly 24-31% phiX was spiked into each library pool. The original pipeline was this. The UMI-based MiGEC pipeline processed quality-filtered reads and removed over 75% of raw TCR sequences during error correction. IMGT germline references were used for alignment of VDJ genes, and clonotypes were defined by a unique CDR3 amino acid sequence together with V-J genes. Clonal expansion, Shannon diversity and CDR3 relatedness were evaluated with VDJtools (CalcPairwiseDistances, ClusterSamples), while phylogenetic trees were built in CLCbio workbench. A clone was classed as expanded if it had 8 or more unique UMIs, a cutoff based on coefficient-of-variation modelling across technical triplicates. Using fastp at Q25 and MiXCR, TCRdb reprocessed the public reads and kept productive beta chains. Rows matching on CDR3 protein sequence are summarized as one entry with the most common DNA and genes. TCRdb, not the original authors, processed these V and J calls. For this sample the table gives over 60,000 distinct CDR3 sequences, of which roughly 4.8% were detected only once. In total, the top ten clones hold less than 2.5% of the sample.

Sequencing was performed on PBMCs. The sequence joins TRBV7-9 to TRBJ1-1, with no confident D gene call. The source is a woman younger than 45 with multiple sclerosis. CDR3 reads: CATDAASVASTEAFF. The DNA sequence follows: TGTGCCACCGATGCAGCTTCGGTCGCTTCCACTGAAGCTTTCTTT.